Reported below is one TCR beta chain. Measured with immunoSEQ multiplex PCR; TCRdb has only the in-frame clones, and not every one. The sample includes 150,000 to 200,000 clones, approximately 95% seen only once; the top ten take roughly 2%. Germline V lookup: CDR1 GTSNPN, CDR2 SVGIG (reference sequence). The junction had 8 bases not matched to a gene; V was cut back by 5 bases and J by 2 bases. This CDR3 is built from 14 residues. The sample belongs to a study of blood T cell repertoires in COVID-19. On the study more broadly: Sample material is recorded as cDNA or gDNA derived from T cells, B-cell-depleted T cells, or PBMCs.

Sequenced sample: peripheral blood. The receptor was isolated from a woman aged 60-75 years with COVID-19, enrolled during active disease. The chain is built from TRBV30 and TRBJ1-2, with TRBD1 matching 7 bases. CDR3 loop: CAWGRQGGNYGYTF. The CDR3 nucleotides are TGTGCCTGGGGGAGACAGGGAGGAAACTATGGCTACACCTTC.